What follows describes a single T cell receptor (beta chain). The data belong to a study of CD8+ T cells in alopecia areata. Study in general: A regimen of oral tofacitinib, 5 to 10 mg twice daily, was given to treated patients. Tofacitinib treatment spanned 6 to 18 months, with 6 months off drug afterward.

Extraction of RNA preceded its reverse transcription into cDNA, which served as the sequencing template. The method was immunoSEQ multiplex PCR; TCRdb's version includes in-frame clones alone and lacks a portion of them. The sample lists 150,000 to 200,000 clones; about 60% were seen once. As for treatment: oral pan-JAK inhibitor, 5-10 mg twice daily. In alopecia areata patients, both lesional scalp punch biopsies and peripheral blood were collected. Starting from PBMCs, sorting isolated CD4+ and CD8+ T cells. This specimen consisted of CD8+ T cells sorted from blood, obtained at week 24, from a patient treated with tofacitinib. The TCR was taken from a human donor with alopecia areata.

CDR3: CASSVRGGKSQPQHF. In DNA form, the CDR3 reads TGTGCCAGCAGCGTTCGAGGGGGGAAGAGTCAGCCCCAGCATTTT. The chain links TRBV7-8 to TRBJ1-5; weak D call: TRBD1 (6 bases). CDR3 size: 15 residues. Between the trimmed V and J ends, which lost 5 bases and 6 bases, there was a span of 17 bases. Per the germline V gene, CDR1 is SGHVS and CDR2 is FQNEAQ.